The clone carrying this TCR beta chain is a singleton in its sample. Its antigen is unidentified. Treatment of the sample: over 15 received Ad26.COV2.S at low or high dose, single or two shots; roughly five received placebo; per-sample allocation not given. Following the first vaccine or placebo injection, samples were taken on day 63. Germline V gives CDR1 SQVTM, CDR2 ANQGSEA. V gave up 7 bases and J gave up 4 bases, with 20 bases separating them. There are 15 residues in the CDR3. The data are from a study of Ad26.COV2.S vaccination and SARS-CoV-2 variants. Study summary: Once, or twice with 56 days between doses, Ad26.COV2.S was given intramuscularly. Study conclusions and caveats: Spike-specific TCR breadth was greater in vaccine than placebo recipients. Placebo and vaccine recipients had non-spike TCR breadth that was similar.

Sequenced by immunoSEQ multiplex PCR; TCRdb stores in-frame clones only, minus some. The sample holds a few hundred thousand clones, about 92% seen once. The V and J genes are TRBV29-1 and TRBJ2-1; tentatively, D is TRBD1 or TRBD2 (6 bases each). The sequence came from a person aged 18-65 years who received the Ad26.COV2.S COVID-19 vaccine or a placebo. The sequencing here drew on peripheral blood, taken in a trial of Ad26.COV2.S vaccine versus placebo. The CDR3 DNA follows: TGCAGCGACACTTTGGGGGGAAGGGGGTACAATGAGCAGTTCTTC. It is translated as CSDTLGGRGYNEQFF.